This T cell receptor (beta chain) originates from a study of blood T cell repertoires in COVID-19. The wider study: Some COVID-19 samples were acute and others convalescent; all came from the United States, Italy and Spain. The cDNA or gDNA used as material had been derived from T cells, B-cell-depleted T cells, or PBMCs.

This clone occurred a few times. V dropped 0 bases and J dropped 2; count of bases not matched to a gene: 9. Germline loops: CDR1 LGHNA, CDR2 YSLEER. The CDR3 has 17 amino acids. Patients in Seattle were enrolled during active infection, then followed longitudinally. Per the study methods: Estimates of nucleated cell counts were drawn from the amplification of reference gene primers. Only in-frame clones appear in the TCRdb table, and some are missing; sequencing was by immunoSEQ multiplex PCR. D and trimming come from the DNA, and the V and J calls and clone size come from that table. This sample has a few hundred thousand clones, with 87% found just once.

The sample taken for sequencing was peripheral blood. This sequence joins TRBV4-3 and TRBJ2-7, with 8 bases that match TRBD2. The sequence came from a woman younger than 45 with COVID-19, enrolled during active disease. CDR3 sequence reads: CASSQDGGLAGPYEQYF. The CDR3 DNA follows: TGCGCCAGCAGCCAAGATGGGGGGCTAGCGGGCCCCTACGAGCAGTACTTC.